A selection of T cell receptor beta chains follows, all from one sample in a study of cytomegalovirus exposure and HLA in healthy donors. Only in-frame clones appear in the TCRdb table, and some are missing; sequencing was by immunoSEQ multiplex PCR. The sample includes 160,000 or so clones, 82% of them seen just once. What was sequenced was PBMCs. Every receptor here comes from a woman in her fifties or sixties in good health and CMV-seropositive. The CDR3 runs from the conserved cysteine through the conserved F or W. The order of the fields is V gene, D gene, J gene, CDR3 protein, CDR3 DNA. The D gene is left open where the match is weak.

TRBV19,-,TRBJ1-1,CASSITSMNTEAFF,TGTGCCAGTAGTATTACATCAATGAACACTGAAGCTTTCTTT
TRBV15,TRBD2,TRBJ2-7,CATLKRGDTYEQYF,TGTGCCACCTTAAAGCGGGGGGATACCTACGAGCAGTACTTC
TRBV9,TRBD2,TRBJ2-3,CASSGLGLAGGPDTQYF,TGTGCCAGCAGCGGCCTGGGACTAGCGGGGGGGCCGGATACGCAGTATTTT
TRBV30,TRBD1,TRBJ1-1,CAWSPDRGLRTEAFF,TGTGCCTGGAGCCCAGACAGGGGTCTGAGAACTGAAGCTTTCTTT
TRBV18,-,TRBJ1-4,CASSPPNNREKLFF,TGTGCCAGCTCACCACCGAATAACCGGGAAAAACTGTTTTTT
TRBV4-1,-,TRBJ1-1,CASSLGGMNTEAFF,TGCGCCAGCAGCCTCGGGGGTATGAACACTGAAGCTTTCTTT
TRBV5-5,TRBD1,TRBJ1-5,CASSLDREKPQHF,TGTGCCAGCAGCCTAGACAGGGAAAAGCCCCAGCATTTT
TRBV5-5,-,TRBJ1-1,CASSLGGLSNTEAFF,TGTGCCAGCAGCTTGGGAGGACTTTCGAACACTGAAGCTTTCTTT
TRBV27,-,TRBJ1-1,CASSSYRATPMNTEAFF,TGTGCCAGCAGTTCCTACAGGGCAACTCCTATGAACACTGAAGCTTTCTTT
TRBV5-4,-,TRBJ1-6,CASSRVGAGNSPLHF,TGTGCCAGCAGCCGTGTGGGGGCAGGTAATTCACCCCTCCACTTT
TRBV18,-,TRBJ1-4,CASSPQGIATNEKLFF,TGTGCCAGCTCACCCCAGGGGATTGCAACTAATGAAAAACTGTTTTTT
TRBV6-6,-,TRBJ1-4,CASRGPGGLDEKLFF,TGTGCCAGCAGGGGACCGGGGGGATTAGATGAAAAACTGTTTTTT
TRBV4-2,-,TRBJ2-7,CASSQGSEQYF,TGTGCCAGCAGCCAGGGCTCAGAGCAGTACTTC
TRBV29-1,TRBD1,TRBJ2-1,CSVAQPRGRHNEQFF,TGCAGCGTTGCGCAACCCAGGGGGAGACACAATGAGCAGTTCTTC
TRBV5-1,TRBD1,TRBJ2-1,CASSLSSVGTGHYNEQFF,TGCGCCAGCAGCTTAAGTAGCGTAGGGACAGGGCACTACAATGAGCAGTTCTTC
TRBV12-2,-,TRBJ2-7,CASRLVASGGAVTYEQYF,TGTGCAAGTCGCTTAGTGGCTAGCGGGGGAGCTGTGACCTACGAGCAGTACTTC
TRBV6-5,-,TRBJ2-4,CASSVGDIQYF,TGTGCCAGCAGCGTCGGTGACATTCAGTACTTC
TRBV6-1,-,TRBJ2-1,CASSEASPVFNEQFF,TGTGCCAGCAGTGAAGCCTCCCCGGTCTTCAATGAGCAGTTCTTC
TRBV5-6,TRBD1,TRBJ2-3,CASSGQGTDTQYF,TGTGCCAGCAGTGGACAGGGCACAGATACGCAGTATTTT
TRBV5-1,-,TRBJ2-1,CASSLAPGSYNEQFF,TGCGCCAGCAGCCTGGCCCCGGGCTCCTACAATGAGCAGTTCTTC
TRBV11-2,-,TRBJ2-7,CASSLDLGSYEQYF,TGTGCCAGCAGCTTAGATCTAGGAAGCTACGAGCAGTACTTC
TRBV5-1,TRBD1,TRBJ1-1,CASSLAPGGTEAFF,TGCGCCAGCAGCTTGGCCCCAGGGGGCACTGAAGCTTTCTTT
TRBV5-6,-,TRBJ1-3,CASSPGKGAPGNTIYF,TGTGCCAGCAGCCCCGGGAAGGGAGCCCCTGGAAACACCATATATTTT
TRBV19,TRBD1,TRBJ1-5,CASSIDGTANQPQHF,TGTGCCAGTAGTATAGATGGGACAGCGAATCAGCCCCAGCATTTT
TRBV7-2,-,TRBJ2-7,CASSLEGRAGLYF,TGTGCCAGCAGCTTAGAGGGTAGGGCGGGGCTATACTTC
TRBV6-1,TRBD1,TRBJ1-4,CASSGDRFATNEKLFF,TGTGCCAGCAGTGGGGACAGGTTCGCAACTAATGAAAAACTGTTTTTT
TRBV5-6,-,TRBJ1-2,CASSLVTGPNYGYTF,TGTGCCAGCAGCTTGGTCACAGGCCCTAACTATGGCTACACCTTC
TRBV7-9,-,TRBJ2-7,CASSLVASVAEQYF,TGTGCCAGCAGCTTAGTCGCTAGCGTCGCCGAGCAGTACTTC